This T cell receptor (beta chain) was observed in a study of blood T cell repertoires in COVID-19. Trimming took 5 bases from V and 5 from J; bases not matched to a gene: 4. CDR3 length: 13 residues. The germline V gene has CDR1 SGHNT and CDR2 YYREEE (reference sequence). This clone was seen a handful of times. Original processing notes: Amplification from reference gene primers served as the basis for estimated nucleated cell counts. The assay was immunoSEQ multiplex PCR, and TCRdb's table has in-frame clones only and misses some. That table furnishes V, J and clone size, whereas the DNA furnished D and trimming. The profile covers more than 100,000 clones, with around four fifths appearing a single time and around 13% taken by the ten largest.

The TCR originated in a human donor in a cohort sampled during active COVID-19. The genes are TRBV5-4 and TRBJ2-5, with TRBD1 identical over 9 bases. The specimen was peripheral blood. CDR3 sequence: CASRKQGAETQYF. DNA of the CDR3: TGTGCCAGCAGGAAACAGGGGGCTGAGACCCAGTACTTC.